This T cell receptor (beta chain) comes out of a study of T cells in Graves' hyperthyroidism and ophthalmopathy. The CDR3 is made up of 13 amino acids. CDR1 is SGHAT, CDR2 FQNNGV, per germline. V lost 6 bases to trimming and J lost 7 bases, with 12 bases between them. Graves' hyperthyroidism qualified as stable when ophthalmopathy did not progress within 18 months. Cells are PBMCs isolated from over 7.5 ml of fresh blood. Using RNA transcripts as the source, TCR beta CDR3 regions were amplified. The primer set for the first-round RT-PCR of the TCR CDR3 was HTBI. TCRdb re-analysed the multiplex PCR reads in MiXCR, keeping a single row per CDR3 protein. This repertoire shows around 800,000 distinct CDR3 sequences, roughly 37% found once; its top ten account for roughly 8.3%.

Sequencing was carried out using blood. The sequence was collected from a man between 18 and 35 years old with Graves' hyperthyroidism. This sequence joins TRBV11-2 and TRBJ2-2; TRBD1 might be the D (6 bases). In nucleotides, the CDR3 is TGTGCCAGCAGACGAGTAGGGGGCGGGGAGCTGTTTTTT. This translates into CASRRVGGGELFF.